One sample yielded the 3 T cell receptor beta chains listed below, sequenced in a study of blood T cell repertoires in COVID-19. Method: immunoSEQ multiplex PCR; TCRdb's copy keeps in-frame clones and lacks some. The table has about 480,000 clones, approximately 90% seen once; the top ten hold approximately 2%. Material: PBMCs or T cells enriched from blood (not recorded which). These TCRs come from a woman in her 40s who had recovered from COVID-19.

CDR3 nucleotides: TGTGCCAGCAGTTTGGGACAGGTTCCCGAAGCTTTCTTT. It specifies CASSLGQVPEAFF. This rearrangement joins TRBV28 to TRBJ1-1; 8 bases are a match to TRBD1. The CDR3 runs 13 residues. Germline values: CDR1 MDHEN, CDR2 SYDVKM. Unmatched junction bases numbered 5, after V lost 3 bases and J lost 8 bases.

As regards this clone: The sample has other DNA sequences that encode this CDR3 too. The rearrangement links TRBV18 to TRBJ2-7; a possible D gene is TRBD1 (5 bases). V was pared by 6 bases and J by 5 bases, with 11 bases between. Per germline, CDR1 KGHSH and CDR2 LQKENI. The CDR3 runs to 12 residues. The CDR3 loop reads CASSPTGDEQYF. The CDR3 DNA reads TGTGCCAGCTCGCCAACAGGAGACGAGCAGTACTTC.

This clone was seen just once. V is TRBV5-1 and J is TRBJ2-7; 9 bases fit TRBD2. Germline V lookup: CDR1 SGHRS, CDR2 YFSETQ. The V gene end was trimmed by 0 bases and the J gene end by 1 base; junction bases not matched to a gene: 5. The CDR3 is 16 amino acids. CDR3 coding DNA: TGCGCCAGCAGCTTGGAGCAGCTAGCGGGGTCCTACGAGCAGTACTTC. Amino acid sequence: CASSLEQLAGSYEQYF. The full variable domain, its missing parts supplied by reference TRBV5-1 and TRBJ2-7, is KAGVTQTPRYLIKTRGQQVTLSCSPISGHRSVSWYQQTPGQGLQFLFEYFSETQRNKGNFPGRFSGRQFSNSRSEMNVSTLELGDSALYLCASSLEQLAGSYEQYFGPGTRLTVT.